This TCR beta chain was found in a study of blood T cell repertoires in COVID-19. CDR3 length: 15 residues. V was pared by 2 bases and J by 5 bases, with 7 bases of the junction left unmatched. CDR1 SGHRS and CDR2 YFSETQ come from the germline V gene. Profiling relied on immunoSEQ multiplex PCR, and the TCRdb table lists in-frame clones only, not all of them. The table records some 110,000 clones, 87% of them present only once. The material sequenced was peripheral blood. The chain combines TRBV5-1 with TRBJ2-1, with 7 bases identical to TRBD1. This TCR came from a human donor in a cohort sampled during active COVID-19. The CDR3 loop is CASSLSTGSHNEQFF. CDR3 nucleotides: TGCGCCAGCAGCTTATCGACAGGGTCCCACAATGAGCAGTTCTTC.